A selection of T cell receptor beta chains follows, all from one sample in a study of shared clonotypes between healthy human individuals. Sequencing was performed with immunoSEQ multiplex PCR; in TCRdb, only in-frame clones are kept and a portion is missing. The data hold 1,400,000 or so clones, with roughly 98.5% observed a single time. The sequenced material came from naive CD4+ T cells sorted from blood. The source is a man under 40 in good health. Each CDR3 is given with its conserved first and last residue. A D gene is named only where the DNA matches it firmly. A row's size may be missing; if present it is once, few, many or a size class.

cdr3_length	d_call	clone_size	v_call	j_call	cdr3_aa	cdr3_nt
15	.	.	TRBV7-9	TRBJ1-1	CASSPPQGPYTEAFF	TGTGCCAGCAGCCCTCCCCAGGGACCGTACACTGAAGCTTTCTTT
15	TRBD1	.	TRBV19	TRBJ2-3	CARYPTGGWTDTQYF	TGTGCCAGGTACCCCACAGGGGGCTGGACAGATACGCAGTATTTT
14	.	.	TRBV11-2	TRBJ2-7	CASSLNRYSYEQYF	TGTGCCAGCAGCTTGAACCGATACTCCTACGAGCAGTACTTC
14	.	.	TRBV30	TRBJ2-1	CAWSKYGSSNEQFF	TGTGCCTGGAGTAAATACGGGAGTTCGAATGAGCAGTTCTTC
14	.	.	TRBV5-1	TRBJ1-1	CASSSDRLVAEAFF	TGCGCCAGCAGCTCAGACCGTTTGGTTGCTGAAGCTTTCTTT
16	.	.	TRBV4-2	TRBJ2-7	CASSQGHGLSTYEQYF	TGTGCCAGCAGTCAAGGACACGGCCTGAGTACCTACGAGCAGTACTTC
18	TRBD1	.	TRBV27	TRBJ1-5	CASSKLPPGTGGNQPQHF	TGTGCCAGCAGCAAACTACCGCCCGGGACAGGGGGCAATCAGCCCCAGCATTTT
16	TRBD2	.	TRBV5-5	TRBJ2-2	CASSLAPDGRSGELFF	TGTGCCAGCAGCTTGGCGCCGGACGGGAGGTCTGGGGAGCTGTTTTTT
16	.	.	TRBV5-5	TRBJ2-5	CASSLVGGVDQETQYF	TGTGCCAGCAGCTTGGTAGGGGGAGTGGACCAAGAGACCCAGTACTTC
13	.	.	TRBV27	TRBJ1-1	CASSFSLPRPTFF	TGTGCCAGCAGTTTTTCTTTGCCCCGCCCTACTTTCTTT
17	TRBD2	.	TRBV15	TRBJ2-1	CATSRVLAGGSGGEQFF	TGTGCCACCAGCAGGGTACTAGCGGGAGGGTCAGGTGGTGAGCAGTTCTTC
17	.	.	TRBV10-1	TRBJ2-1	CASSTVRRGSSYNEQFF	TGCGCCAGCAGTACCGTCAGGCGGGGTAGCTCCTACAATGAGCAGTTCTTC
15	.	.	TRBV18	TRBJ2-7	CASSPRPGSSYEQYF	TGTGCCAGCTCACCACGGCCAGGTTCATCCTACGAGCAGTACTTC
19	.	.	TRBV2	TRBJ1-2	CASSEYGAGQGESNYGYTF	TGTGCCAGCAGTGAATATGGGGCGGGACAAGGGGAGTCTAACTATGGCTACACCTTC
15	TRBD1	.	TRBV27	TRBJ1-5	CATRDREYSNQPQHF	TGTGCCACCAGAGACAGGGAATATAGCAATCAGCCCCAGCATTTT
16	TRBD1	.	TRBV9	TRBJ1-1	CASSVAAGQGVSEAFF	TGTGCCAGCAGCGTAGCTGCGGGACAGGGGGTTTCTGAAGCTTTCTTT
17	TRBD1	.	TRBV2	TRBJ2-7	CASNQNRGSLGSYEQYF	TGTGCCAGCAATCAGAACAGGGGGTCCCTCGGCTCCTACGAGCAGTACTTC
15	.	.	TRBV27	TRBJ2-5	CASSLSDGKSKTQYF	TGTGCCAGCAGTTTATCAGACGGCAAGAGTAAGACCCAGTACTTC
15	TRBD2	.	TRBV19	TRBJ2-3	CASSMGLAGADTQYF	TGTGCCAGTAGTATGGGACTAGCGGGAGCAGATACGCAGTATTTT
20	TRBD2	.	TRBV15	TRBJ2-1	CATSRDRISGRARSYNEQFF	TGTGCCACCAGCAGAGATCGGATTAGCGGGAGGGCCCGCTCCTACAATGAGCAGTTCTTC
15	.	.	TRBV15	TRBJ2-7	CATSRDRELPSEQYF	TGTGCCACCAGCAGAGACCGGGAGCTCCCCAGCGAGCAGTACTTC
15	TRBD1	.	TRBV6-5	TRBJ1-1	CASSYDRGKRTEAFF	TGTGCCAGCAGTTACGACAGGGGTAAAAGAACTGAAGCTTTCTTT
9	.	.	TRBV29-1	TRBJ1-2	CSVDYGYTF	TGCAGCGTTGACTATGGCTACACCTTC
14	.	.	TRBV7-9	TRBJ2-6	CASSLSELDGVLTF	TGTGCCAGCAGCCTATCCGAACTAGACGGGGTCCTGACTTTC
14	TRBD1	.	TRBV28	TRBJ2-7	CASSLWDRGYEQYF	TGTGCCAGCAGTTTGTGGGACAGGGGTTACGAGCAGTACTTC
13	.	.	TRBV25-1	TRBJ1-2	CASSETANYGYTF	TGTGCCAGCAGTGAGACAGCTAACTATGGCTACACCTTC
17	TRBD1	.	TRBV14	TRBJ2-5	CASSHSWGQVLQETQYF	TGTGCCAGCAGCCATAGTTGGGGACAGGTACTACAAGAGACCCAGTACTTC
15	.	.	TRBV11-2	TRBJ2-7	CASSLAGDRRDEQYF	TGTGCCAGCAGCTTAGCCGGAGACAGGAGGGACGAGCAGTACTTC
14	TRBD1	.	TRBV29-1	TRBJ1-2	CSVQQGRPGYGYTF	TGCAGCGTCCAACAGGGGAGGCCTGGCTATGGCTACACCTTC
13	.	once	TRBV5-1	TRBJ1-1	CASKWGENTEAFF	TGCGCCAGCAAATGGGGAGAGAACACTGAAGCTTTCTTT
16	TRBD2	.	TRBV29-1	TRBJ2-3	CSVDLAGGFGVGTQYF	TGCAGCGTTGATCTAGCGGGAGGCTTCGGAGTGGGTACGCAGTATTTT
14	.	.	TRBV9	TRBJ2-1	CASSVGGLGNEQFF	TGTGCCAGCAGCGTGGGGGGGCTTGGTAATGAGCAGTTCTTC
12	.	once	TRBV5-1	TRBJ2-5	CASSVVRETQYF	TGCGCCAGCAGCGTTGTGCGAGAGACCCAGTACTTC
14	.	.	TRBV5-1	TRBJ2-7	CASSPDSPSDEQYF	TGCGCCAGCAGCCCGGACAGCCCATCGGACGAGCAGTACTTC
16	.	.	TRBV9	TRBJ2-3	CASSVARPEKQDTQYF	TGTGCCAGCAGCGTAGCTCGGCCAGAAAAACAAGATACGCAGTATTTT
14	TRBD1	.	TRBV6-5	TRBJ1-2	CASSPQGGREGYTF	TGTGCCAGCAGTCCACAGGGGGGCCGAGAAGGCTACACCTTC
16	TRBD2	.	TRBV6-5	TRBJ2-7	CASSLLAGGQSSEQYF	TGTGCCAGCAGTTTACTAGCGGGAGGGCAAAGTTCCGAGCAGTACTTC
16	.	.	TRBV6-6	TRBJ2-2	CASSFSSDVLAGELFF	TGTGCCAGCAGCTTTTCTTCGGACGTTTTGGCCGGGGAGCTGTTTTTT
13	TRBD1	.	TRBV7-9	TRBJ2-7	CASSLDRVSEQYF	TGTGCCAGCAGCCTGGACAGGGTCAGCGAGCAGTACTTC
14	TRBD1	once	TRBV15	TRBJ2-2	CATGTGASTGELFF	TGTGCCACCGGGACAGGGGCATCCACCGGGGAGCTGTTTTTT
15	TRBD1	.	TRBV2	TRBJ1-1	CASSPGQGMNTEAFF	TGTGCCAGCAGCCCGGGACAGGGGATGAACACTGAAGCTTTCTTT
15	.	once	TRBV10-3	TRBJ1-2	CAISESSGLDYGYTF	TGTGCCATCAGTGAGTCATCGGGGTTGGACTATGGCTACACCTTC
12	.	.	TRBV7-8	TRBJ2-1	CASSLLRGRQFF	TGTGCCAGCAGCCTCCTCCGGGGCCGGCAGTTCTTC
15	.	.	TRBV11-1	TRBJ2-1	CASSFGDSSYNEQFF	TGTGCCAGCAGCTTTGGGGACTCCTCCTACAATGAGCAGTTCTTC
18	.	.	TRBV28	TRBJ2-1	CASSLPTVGGHSYNEQFF	TGTGCCAGCAGTTTGCCCACAGTAGGCGGTCACTCCTACAATGAGCAGTTCTTC
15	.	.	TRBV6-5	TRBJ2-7	CASGGPRERTYEQYF	TGTGCCAGCGGGGGCCCGCGGGAGCGAACCTACGAGCAGTACTTC
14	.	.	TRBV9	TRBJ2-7	CASSVGSGPYEQYF	TGTGCCAGCAGCGTAGGATCAGGACCCTACGAGCAGTACTTC
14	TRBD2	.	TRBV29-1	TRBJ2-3	CSVAGLAGTDTQYF	TGCAGCGTTGCCGGACTAGCGGGAACAGATACGCAGTATTTT
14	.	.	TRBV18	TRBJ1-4	CASSRGGRDEKLFF	TGTGCCAGCTCAAGGGGAGGGCGAGATGAAAAACTGTTTTTT
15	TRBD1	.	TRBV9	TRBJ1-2	CASSERTGRWAGYTF	TGTGCCAGCAGCGAACGGACAGGCCGCTGGGCTGGCTACACCTTC
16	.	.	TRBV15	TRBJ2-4	CATSRVSGGAKNIQYF	TGTGCCACCAGCAGAGTCAGCGGAGGAGCCAAAAACATTCAGTACTTC
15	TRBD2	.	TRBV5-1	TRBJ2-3	CASSLALAGTDTQYF	TGCGCCAGCAGCTTGGCCCTAGCGGGCACAGATACGCAGTATTTT
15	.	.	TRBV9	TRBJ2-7	CASSVAPWGLDEQYF	TGTGCCAGCAGCGTAGCACCGTGGGGCCTCGACGAGCAGTACTTC
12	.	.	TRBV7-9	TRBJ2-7	CASSPPSWEQYF	TGTGCCAGCAGCCCCCCCTCGTGGGAGCAGTACTTC
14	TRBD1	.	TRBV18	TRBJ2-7	CASSPLDRGGEQYF	TGTGCCAGCTCACCCCTCGACAGGGGCGGCGAGCAGTACTTC
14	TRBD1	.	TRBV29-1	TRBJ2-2	CSANDRVNTGELFF	TGCAGCGCCAACGACAGGGTGAACACCGGGGAGCTGTTTTTT
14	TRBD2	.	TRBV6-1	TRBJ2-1	CASSGLAGGGEQFF	TGTGCCAGCAGTGGACTAGCGGGAGGTGGTGAGCAGTTCTTC
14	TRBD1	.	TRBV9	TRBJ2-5	CASSPIGTGETQYF	TGTGCCAGCAGCCCCATTGGGACAGGAGAGACCCAGTACTTC
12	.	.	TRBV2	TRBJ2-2	CASSEYTGELFF	TGTGCCAGCAGTGAGTACACCGGGGAGCTGTTTTTT